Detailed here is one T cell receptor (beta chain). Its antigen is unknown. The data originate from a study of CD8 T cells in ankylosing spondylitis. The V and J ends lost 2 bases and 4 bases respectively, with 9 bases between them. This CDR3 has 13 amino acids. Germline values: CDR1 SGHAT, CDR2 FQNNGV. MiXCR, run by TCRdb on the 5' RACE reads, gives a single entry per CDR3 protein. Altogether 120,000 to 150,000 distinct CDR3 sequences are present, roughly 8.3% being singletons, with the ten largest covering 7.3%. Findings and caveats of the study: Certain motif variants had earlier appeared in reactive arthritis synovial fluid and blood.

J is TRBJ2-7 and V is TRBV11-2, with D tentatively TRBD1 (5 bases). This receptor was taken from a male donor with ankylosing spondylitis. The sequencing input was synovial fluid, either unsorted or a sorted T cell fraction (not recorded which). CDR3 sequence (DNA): TGTGCCAGCAGCTTACCCACAGGATACGAGCAGTACTTC. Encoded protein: CASSLPTGYEQYF.